This T cell receptor (beta chain) is drawn from a study of CD8 T cells in ankylosing spondylitis. Study-level results: From matched ankylosing spondylitis synovial fluid, disease-linked clones were reportedly recovered at significantly enriched levels. Earlier work had already found some motif variants in reactive arthritis synovial fluid and blood.

The TCR beta libraries were generated through quantitative 5'-RACE incorporating molecular barcodes. TCRdb passed the 5' RACE reads through MiXCR, listing each CDR3 protein once. This sample carries 200,000 to 250,000 distinct CDR3 sequences, roughly 25% of them seen once, and the ten largest clones take less than 8.5%. The CDR3 is 15 amino acids. V was shortened by 6 bases and J by 0 bases, with 15 bases between the two germline ends. The germline gives CDR1 KGHSH, CDR2 LQKENI. As to this clonotype: Its antigen is as yet unknown.

The sequence came from a male donor with ankylosing spondylitis or in good health (not recorded which). Material: blood, either unsorted or a sorted T cell fraction (not recorded which). The chain joins TRBV18 to TRBJ2-7, with D tentatively TRBD2 (5 bases). CDR3 nucleotides: TGTGCCAGCTCCTTGGAGGCGCGGAGCTCCTACGAGCAGTACTTC. As protein: CASSLEARSSYEQYF. The whole variable domain, filled in from reference TRBV18 and TRBJ2-7, reads NAGVMQNPRHLVRRRGQEARLRCSPMKGHSHVYWYRQLPEEGLKFMVYLQKENIIDESGMPKERFSAEFPKEGPSILRIQQVVRGDSAAYFCASSLEARSSYEQYFGPGTRLTVT.